This T cell receptor (beta chain) was sequenced for a study of T cell responses to AZD1222 COVID-19 vaccine. Study findings and constraints: Only a handful of AZD1222 recipients, several in all, had baseline seropositivity. Close to half of all spike-specific TCRs reportedly target regions of the variants that are unmutated. Donors were chiefly white British, with a greater number of females, and clonal diversity was perhaps underestimated.

As for this clone: As yet, its antigen is unknown.

Profiling relied on immunoSEQ multiplex PCR, and the TCRdb table lists in-frame clones only, not all of them. Seen here are about 180,000 clones, approximately 86% observed once, and the top ten hold around 10%. V was clipped by 3 bases and J by 5 bases, with 11 bases between them. The CDR3 totals 13 residues. Germline CDR1 MGHRA, CDR2 YSYEKL. The receptor's source is an adult who received the AZD1222 COVID-19 vaccine. The rearrangement links TRBV4-1 to TRBJ2-7; D gene uncertain. Sequencing used peripheral blood, obtained 28 days after the second AZD1222 dose. The CDR3 DNA is TGCGCCAGCAGCCAGGATCCCCAGGACGAGCAGTACTTC. Protein product: CASSQDPQDEQYF.